This T cell receptor beta chain was observed in a study of T cell changes during pregnancy in multiple sclerosis. Per the germline V gene, CDR1 is SGHVS and CDR2 is FQNEAQ. The ends were cut back, 1 base at V and 4 bases at J, with 10 bases in the middle. CDR3 size: 14 residues. Method: immunoSEQ multiplex PCR; TCRdb's copy keeps in-frame clones and lacks some. The sample comprises fewer than 85,000 clones, about 95% of which are singletons, and 1.1% rests with the top ten. The input for sequencing was peripheral blood, taken in the second trimester of pregnancy. The rearrangement links TRBV7-8 to TRBJ1-1; possibly TRBD1 for D (5 bases). The source of this sequence is a female donor with multiple sclerosis, enrolled in a pregnancy study. The CDR3 DNA reads TGTGCCAGCAGCTTAGGGGGCAGCCTCACTGAAGCTTTCTTT. It is translated as CASSLGGSLTEAFF.